This record covers a single T cell receptor (beta chain). These data originate in a study of control samples from healthy donors and cancer patients. Assay: immunoSEQ multiplex PCR; the TCRdb copy retains only in-frame clones and omits some. The sample lists 120,000 to 150,000 clones; roughly 93% were seen once. Trimming cost V 6 bases and J 14 bases; bases outside gene matches: 6. This CDR3 has 12 amino acids. What was sequenced was blood. This receptor was obtained from a man aged 18-30 years in good health. The chain joins TRBV12-3 or TRBV12-4 to TRBJ1-6, with TRBD1 matching 8 bases. For the CDR3, the DNA is TGTGCCAGCAGCCCAGGGGGCGGGGCCCTCCACTTT. Protein: CASSPGGGALHF.